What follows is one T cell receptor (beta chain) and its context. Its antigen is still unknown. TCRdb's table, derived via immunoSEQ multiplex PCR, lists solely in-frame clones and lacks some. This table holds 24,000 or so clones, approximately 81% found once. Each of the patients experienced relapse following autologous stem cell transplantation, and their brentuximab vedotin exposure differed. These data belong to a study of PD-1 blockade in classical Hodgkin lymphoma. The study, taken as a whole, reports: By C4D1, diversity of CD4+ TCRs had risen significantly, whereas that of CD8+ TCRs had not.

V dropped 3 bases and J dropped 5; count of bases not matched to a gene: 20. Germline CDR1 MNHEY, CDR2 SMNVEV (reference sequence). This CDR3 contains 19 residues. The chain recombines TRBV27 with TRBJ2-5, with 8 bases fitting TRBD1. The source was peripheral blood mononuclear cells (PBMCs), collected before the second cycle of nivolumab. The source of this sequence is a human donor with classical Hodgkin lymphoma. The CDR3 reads CASSFSGQVGASGRETQYF. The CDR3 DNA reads TGTGCCAGCAGTTTTTCGGGACAGGTGGGAGCTAGTGGTCGGGAGACCCAGTACTTC.